The clone carrying this T cell receptor beta chain was seen only a few times. CDR3 size: 14 residues. CDR1 and CDR2 from the germline V gene are SGHVS and FQNEAQ. Losses at the gene ends were 5 bases for V and 3 bases for J; bases not matched to a gene: 6. This sample was included in a study of patients and donors after allogeneic stem cell transplantation. TCRdb recomputed calls from the RT-PCR reads with MiXCR, one row per CDR3 protein. The table shows 90,000 to 130,000 distinct CDR3 sequences, with over 30% occurring only once. This clonotype was obtained from a human donor who was either an allogeneic HSCT recipient or a stem cell or donor lymphocyte infusion donor (not recorded which). It is not recorded whose cells these are; they may come from a transplant donor. V gene TRBV7-8 combines with J gene TRBJ1-1; 7 bases line up with TRBD1. The sample comprised blood, either unsorted or a sorted T cell fraction (not recorded which). CDR3 sequence (DNA): TGTGCCAGCAGCGCAGGGGGTTGGGACACTGAAGCTTTCTTT. Its protein product is CASSAGGWDTEAFF.